This T cell receptor (beta chain) derives from a study of cytomegalovirus exposure and HLA in healthy donors (dated by TCRdb to about 2017). Turning to the overall study: An earlier analysis of several hundred of the donors reported 276 Gb of sequence data and 117 million unique TCR beta sequences from about 179 million T cells. A separate validation cohort of roughly 120 different subjects was used in addition to the roughly 670-subject first cohort. The study combined high-throughput TCR immunosequencing, statistical association of individual TCRs with disease status, and machine learning to predict cytomegalovirus infection status. HLA typing covered class I and class II loci at four-digit resolution. Donor age, sex, ethnicity and CMV serostatus were compiled alongside the repertoire data. The T cell repertoires of several hundred subjects were profiled by immunosequencing and related to cytomegalovirus serostatus. All discovery cohort repertoires had been generated using a single sequencing platform. Typing coverage differed by locus: A, B, C, DRB1 and DQB1 were typed in roughly 629-630 donors, DQA1 in 522, DPA1 in nearly 610, and DPB1 in about 450. Around 320 gigabases of sequencing data and 70 million to 85 million unique TCR sequences were included in an early release covering about 600 HLA-typed donors. The genetic ancestry cluster associated with self-reported Caucasian donors included about 81% of the roughly 400 genotyped donors. To study patterns of TCR occurrence, a later analysis re-analyzed previously published TCR beta repertoires from 650 to 750 donors and added high-resolution HLA genotyping. An earlier analysis of around 540 of the donors applied high-throughput TCR beta sequencing to assess whether each TCR beta V gene segment acted as functional or pseudogenic. The aim of the study was to test whether cataloging public T cell receptors could identify signatures of past pathogen exposure. A later genetic analysis used genome-wide SNP genotypes for about 65% of the 666 donors, treating that subset as a discovery cohort. Because of strong linkage in the cohort, four or five DR-DQ haplotypes were treated as single units for association and clustering. Rather than drawing on any new phenotypic data, the later analysis identified candidate immune exposures from TCR beta sequences and the way those sequences occurred across donors. Among 350 to 400 genotyped donors of the cohort, an average of around 240,000 unique TCR beta nucleotide sequences were sequenced per donor, roughly a sixth of them non-productive. General study outcomes and caveats: Linkage disequilibrium might explain the correlated functional status among segregating V segments, but an unknown experimental factor could not be excluded. According to a later genetic analysis, donors in an Asian-associated ancestry cluster had fewer N-insertions in productive TCRs than the roughly 670-donor mean. In a later analysis, the rate of TCR association differed among HLA loci, with DRB1 alleles having the most associated TCRs and HLA-C alleles having the fewest. When HLA alleles, especially DR and DQ, strongly co-occurred, attributing TCR associations to individual alleles was difficult. In vitro tests confirmed that a few of the cytomegalovirus-associated TCR beta chains recognize cytomegalovirus antigens. A later genetic analysis associated a missense DCLRE1C variant with V-gene and J-gene trimming of TCR beta chains, and an independent cohort replicated the association. Some 16 rarely observed V segments, including chromosome 9 orphons, were excluded from the earlier analysis of some 590 of the donors because counts were too low. In a later analysis, several top co-occurrence clusters were reported to appear linked to parvovirus B19, influenza, CMV and Epstein-Barr virus. The presence/absence analyses assumed that sequencing depth was roughly uniform across donors, and that assumption may not be true. The study gave a list of about 170 TCR beta chains associated with cytomegalovirus. Because HLA typing was missing for some donors at each locus, association tests included only the typed subset. In a later analysis, HLA-associated TCR beta chains were found to be more clonally expanded and to have lower generation probabilities than equally common non-associated chains. A further reported finding was that TCR beta sequences accurately predicted the HLA-A and HLA-B alleles for most subjects in the first cohort. A later analysis found that most CMV-associated TCR beta chains appeared HLA-restricted, with HLA associations seemingly driven largely by CMV exposure. A cluster of highly shared sequence variants was judged likely to represent a technical artifact of the sequencing pipeline. At a false discovery rate of 0.05, a later analysis linked roughly 17,000 TCR beta sequences to specific HLA alleles. It was suggested by the authors that the approach could potentially be generalized to other disease states and immunological phenotypes. This cohort had only TCR beta chains sequenced, and the lack of alpha or paired-chain data limited which features could be detected. While some public TCRs were present in many individuals, most TCR sequences turned up only very rarely across donors. Broadly in line with IMGT annotations, most TCR beta V segments showed up in productive rearrangements about 87% or about 30% of the time in an earlier analysis of about 500 of the donors. For the cohort, immune exposure information was limited to CMV serostatus. Some IMGT-functional V segments, including TRBV6-2 and TRBV6-3, could not be distinguished by the 87-base-pair reads and were therefore excluded. Cytomegalovirus status was reported to be diagnosed by the classifier with high specificity and sensitivity in both the original and validation cohorts.

Libraries were made using the immunoSEQ multiplex PCR assay. A mixture of 60 forward primers for TCR Vbeta segments and 13 reverse primers for TCR Jbeta segments was used in the multiplex PCR. Amplification of the CDR3 region of rearranged TCR beta genes was performed with a multiplex PCR assay on genomic DNA. On the Illumina HiSeq System, the amplified TCR beta libraries were sequenced as 87-base-pair reads. Processing in the source paper ran as follows. Across the 500 to 750 repertoires, a later analysis counted tens of millions of unique TCR beta chains, about 10 million of which were shared by at least two donors. Raw reads were error-corrected and collapsed into unique sequences with a nearest-neighbor algorithm that merged closely related sequences to remove PCR and sequencing errors. CDR3 sequences were aligned to IMGT reference sequences to assign V, D and J gene segments. For a sequence to be retained, a match of at least six nucleotides to both a V gene segment and a J gene segment was required. A rearrangement was called productive if the CDR3 had no stop codons and remained in frame with V and J, and every other rearrangement was called non-productive. CDR3 was defined by IMGT convention, running from the second conserved V-encoded cysteine to the conserved J-encoded phenylalanine. In an earlier analysis of 500 to 650 of the donors, sequences lacking an unambiguous match to a single V gene segment were excluded. In an earlier analysis of approximately 560 of the donors, a V segment was called functional when productive rearrangements were above 56.7%, and segregating when the standard deviation between donors exceeded 5%. A statistical classification framework was built to diagnose cytomegalovirus status from the catalog of TCR beta chain sequences. In a later analysis, TCR nucleotide sequences were compared against IMGT/GENE-DB human TR gene sequences so that V and J genes could be assigned. Using the TCRdist pipeline, a later analysis assigned CDR3 sequences along with most-parsimonious VDJ recombination scenarios. A later analysis defined each TCR beta chain by its CDR3 amino acid sequence plus V-gene family, and excluded reads lacking a unique V-gene family. As a way to deal with suspected cross-contamination and a sequencing artifact, a later analysis dropped approximately 570 nucleotide sequences that were highly shared and had low generation probability. For each public chain, a later analysis derived a clonal expansion index from normalized ranks of inferred template counts within each repertoire. In a later analysis, generation probabilities were computed with a VDJ recombination model fitted to out-of-frame rearrangements, and the resulting probabilities were checked against IGoR. In a later analysis, hypergeometric tests were used to score TCR-TCR, TCR-HLA and TCR-CMV co-occurrence, with a repertoire-size bias correction applied to TCR pairs. In a later analysis, false discovery rates were estimated by permuting HLA or CMV assignments 20 times. In a later analysis, co-occurring TCRs were grouped using DBSCAN, and TCRdist sequence similarity was added for clustering within HLA-allele-positive subsets. Repertoires with fewer than 30,000 or more than 120,000 public chains, plus five repertoires with anomalous nucleotide sharing, were excluded from co-occurrence clustering. TCRdb stores this immuneACCESS table with in-frame sequences only. Part of the clones is absent; in the studies checked, under half of the shortfall reflects unresolved V genes, and no reason is known for the rest. D and trimming come from the DNA, and the V and J calls and clone size come from that table. For this sample there are some 120,000 clones; over 60% appear just once. The ten top clones hold 3.4% of the sample.

The cohort was made up of approximately 670 healthy bone marrow donors. Cohort members were all nominally healthy when sampled, although unrecorded immune exposures were likely present. The donor was CMV seronegative and belonged to the group of 352 seronegative cohort members. A peripheral blood sample was collected from each donor, and TCR beta sequencing was performed on peripheral blood mononuclear cells. Genomic DNA extraction from the blood cell samples was performed with the Qiagen DNeasy Blood Extraction Kit. The germline V gene provides CDR1 MNHEY and CDR2 SVGAGI. From the cysteine through the phenylalanine, the CDR3 covers 11 amino acids. CDR3 DNA is the only sequence kept; it has 33 bases, read in frame from the first base. Of note for this clone: Its binding antigen is unknown. The junction and the germline gene differ at one end; a read error may be behind it.

This chain is built from TRBV6-5 and TRBJ1-1; the best D guess is TRBD1, with 5 bases matching. The receptor was isolated from a man aged 25-40 years in good health and CMV-seronegative. The material sequenced was PBMCs. The CDR3 here reads CASSESLGHGF. At the DNA level, the sequence is TGTGCCAGCAGTGAATCTCTCGGACATGGCTTT.